Below are 11 T cell receptor beta chains sequenced from a single sample in a study of CD8+ T cells in alopecia areata. Stated treatment: oral pan-JAK inhibitor, 5-10 mg twice daily. Once RNA had been extracted, it was reverse transcribed into cDNA to act as the sequencing template. Method: immunoSEQ multiplex PCR; TCRdb's copy keeps in-frame clones and lacks some. Of around 190,000 clones in the sample, 60% to 70% were seen once. The starting material was CD4+ T cells sorted from blood, obtained at week 4, from a patient treated with tofacitinib. These receptors were taken from a human donor with alopecia areata.

This sequence joins TRBV9 and TRBJ2-6; unclear D gene. The CDR3 sequence is 13 residues long. Germline lookup yields CDR1 SGDLS and CDR2 YYNGEE. V was shortened by 5 bases and J by 3 bases, with 6 bases between the two germline ends. Here the CDR3 DNA reads TGTGCCAGCAGGATGGTTGGGGCCAACGTCCTGACTTTC. It encodes CASRMVGANVLTF. The full variable domain, completed using reference TRBV9 and TRBJ2-6, is DSGVTQTPKHLITATGQRVTLRCSPRSGDLSVYWYQQSLDQGLQFLIQYYNGEERAKGNILERFSAQQFPDLHSELNLSSLELGDSALYFCASRMVGANVLTFGAGSRLTVL.

The J gene is TRBJ2-7, the V gene TRBV29-1; 9 bases fit TRBD1. The CDR3 sequence is 13 residues long. After removal of 4 bases from V and 4 bases from J, the junction contained 5 bases not matched to a gene. CDR1 and CDR2 (germline): SQVTM, ANQGSEA. The CDR3 DNA sequence: TGCAGCGTTGGCCGGGACAGGGCGTACGAGCAGTACTTC. Residues: CSVGRDRAYEQYF.

This CDR3 reads CASRREGYNEQFF. Here the CDR3 DNA reads TGCGCCAGCAGGAGGGAGGGTTACAATGAGCAGTTCTTC. This chain connects TRBV5-1 to TRBJ2-1, with 7 bases aligning to TRBD2. V was clipped by 5 bases and J by 4 bases; unmatched bases: 3. The length of the CDR3 is 13 residues. Germline loops: CDR1 SGHRS, CDR2 YFSETQ.

The chain is built from TRBV29-1 and TRBJ2-7; no clear D. The CDR3 covers 13 residues. CDR1 is SQVTM and CDR2 is ANQGSEA in the germline V gene. V was cut by 8 bases and J by 6 bases, with 20 bases left in between. This CDR3 reads CSIGRIDLGEQYF. The CDR3 DNA reads TGCAGCATAGGACGGATCGACCTTGGCGAGCAGTACTTC.

The chain employs TRBV7-2 and TRBJ2-5; 10 bases align to TRBD1. There are 15 residues in the CDR3. J lost 5 bases, V lost 5 bases, and 8 bases had no gene match. In germline, CDR1 is SGHTA, CDR2 FQGNSA. The CDR3 nucleotides read TGTGCCAGCAGCCCCGACAGGGGGCGCGCGGAGACCCAGTACTTC. Its protein product is CASSPDRGRAETQYF. Using reference TRBV7-2 and TRBJ2-5 for the parts outside the CDR3, the full variable domain is GAGVSQSPSNKVTEKGKDVELRCDPISGHTALYWYRQSLGQGLEFLIYFQGNSAPDKSGLPSDRFSAERTGGSVSTLTIQRTQQEDSAVYLCASSPDRGRAETQYFGPGTRLLVL.

This chain links TRBV30 with TRBJ2-5; no reliable D call. This CDR3 is built from 11 residues. V was trimmed by 0 bases and J by 11 bases, leaving 10 bases between them. Germline assignment: CDR1 GTSNPN and CDR2 SVGIG (reference sequence). This CDR3 reads CAWSVGPSQYF. The CDR3 DNA sequence: TGTGCCTGGAGTGTGGGCCCTTCTCAGTACTTC. Looking up the rest from reference TRBV30 and TRBJ2-5 gives the full variable domain: SQTIHQWPATLVQPVGSPLSLECTVEGTSNPNLYWYRQAAGRGLQLLFYSVGIGQISSEVPQNLSASRPQDRQFILSSKKLLLSDSGFYLCAWSVGPSQYFGPGTRLLVL.

The chain carries TRBV6-5 and TRBJ2-5; 10 bases align to TRBD2. Trimming at V came to 3 bases and at J to 3 bases, leaving 4 bases not matched to a gene. The CDR3 covers 15 residues. Germline CDR1 and CDR2: MNHEY and SVGAGI. The CDR3 DNA is TGTGCCAGCAGTTATACCGGACTAGCGGAAGAGACCCAGTACTTC. Protein: CASSYTGLAEETQYF.

V usage is TRBV18 and J usage is TRBJ1-1; TRBD1 aligns across 7 bases. The CDR3 has 12 residues. The ends lost 4 bases at V and 7 bases at J; junction bases unmatched: 3. CDR1 is KGHSH and CDR2 is LQKENI in the germline V gene. The CDR3 bases are TGTGCCAGCTCACTGAGGACAGGTGAAGCTTTCTTT. This gives the protein CASSLRTGEAFF.

V gene TRBV29-1 combines with J gene TRBJ1-4; D unresolved. The CDR3 is made up of 12 amino acids. CDR1 is SQVTM and CDR2 is ANQGSEA in the germline V gene. The V and J ends lost 4 bases and 8 bases respectively, with 11 bases between them. This CDR3 is CSVGHPEEKLFF. DNA of the CDR3: TGCAGCGTTGGACACCCGGAAGAAAAACTGTTTTTT.

This chain connects TRBV29-1 to TRBJ2-1; D is ambiguous. Germline lookup yields CDR1 SQVTM and CDR2 ANQGSEA. Trimming removed 2 bases at V and 1 base at J, with 9 bases between. CDR3 size: 14 residues. The CDR3 region has the DNA TGCAGCGTTGAATTCGGGTATTCCTACAATGAGCAGTTCTTC. It yields the protein CSVEFGYSYNEQFF.

The chain uses TRBV10-2 and TRBJ1-5; D unclear. V lost 8 bases and J lost 2, with 7 bases in between. The CDR3 is 12 amino acids. In germline, CDR1 is WSHSY, CDR2 SAAADI. CDR3 sequence reads: CASGAGNQPQHF. The CDR3 DNA is TGCGCCAGCGGCGCGGGCAATCAGCCCCAGCATTTT.